This T cell receptor beta chain was identified in a study of Ad26.COV2.S vaccination and SARS-CoV-2 variants. Study information: Vaccine-arm donor from the placebo-controlled COV1001 Ad26.COV2.S trial. Participants got Ad26.COV2.S intramuscularly, once or twice 56 days apart.

Libraries were prepared by immunoSEQ multiplex PCR; TCRdb keeps only in-frame clonotypes and omits some of them. The data hold about 400,000 clones, with around nine tenths observed a single time. Per the germline V gene, CDR1 is SGHTA and CDR2 is FQGNSA. Trimming took 5 bases from V and 9 from J; bases not matched to a gene: 10. The CDR3 covers 14 residues. Specified treatment: around 19 received Ad26.COV2.S at low or high dose, single or two shots; five or six received placebo; per-sample allocation not given. Specimen acquisition occurred on day 63 following the initial vaccine or placebo injection. Built on an Ad26 vector, the vaccine expressed Wuhan-strain SARS-CoV-2 spike. About this clone: Its antigen is unidentified.

Study results and caveats: An underestimation of total T cell responses may have resulted from the TCR breadth and depth analyses.

The sequencing used peripheral blood, collected in a trial of Ad26.COV2.S vaccine versus placebo. The source is a person between 18 and 65 years old who received the Ad26.COV2.S COVID-19 vaccine or a placebo. The chain recombines TRBV7-2 with TRBJ1-5; TRBD1 agrees at 7 bases. CDR3 bases: TGTGCCAGCAGCCTAGAAAGGGACAGTCGGCCCCAGCATTTT. Encoded protein: CASSLERDSRPQHF.